This TCR beta chain was identified in a study of lymphopenia after photon versus proton radiotherapy (dated by TCRdb to between 2019 and 2020). Turning to the overall study: The study compared the immunological effects of photon versus proton radiation therapy in patients with gastrointestinal tumors who developed high-grade lymphopenia. The study aimed to characterize how the two radiation modalities differ in their impact on the immune system. The roughly 18 patients in the cohort had gastrointestinal tumors, were treated with either photon or proton therapy, and subsequently developed lymphopenia. Results the study describes overall, beyond this receptor: The survival association was assessed only in patients who died, and the authors presented better survival with proton therapy as a possibility rather than a demonstrated result. After the lymphocyte count nadir, photon-treated repertoires showed oligoclonal expansion, especially of CD8+ Temra cells, which drove the drop in diversity. During treatment, patients who received photon therapy lost naive T cells and TCR diversity and gained effector/memory populations, whereas patients who received proton therapy remained relatively stable. Across the cohort, an inverse correlation was found between a larger post-nadir drop in TCR diversity and overall survival time among patients who died.

In the case of this clone: Its recognized antigen is unknown. Qualities for individual bases were not recorded, and no much larger clone is one base off.

Library preparation employed the immunoSEQ multiplex PCR assay. T cell repertoires were profiled with deep sequencing of rearranged TCR beta loci together with multiparametric flow cytometry. Entries here come from immuneACCESS through TCRdb and include only in-frame sequences with V and J called. Some clones fail to appear in such tables; in the studies checked, an unresolved V gene covers under half of the shortfall, and the cause of the remainder is unknown. In all, the sample holds more than 25,000 clones, and 85% to 90% of those were seen once. The ten largest make up approximately 6.8% of the sample. The germline V end is reduced by 3 bases and the J end by 6 bases; junction bases left unmatched: 3. The CDR3 runs 14 amino acids, cysteine and phenylalanine included. CDR3 DNA only is kept here, 42 bases in frame from base 1. The germline V gene sets CDR1 to MRHNA and CDR2 to SNTAGT.

The chain is encoded by TRBV6-4 joined to TRBJ2-1; TRBD2 matches 9 bases in the middle. Here the sequenced sample was peripheral blood, taken from a patient treated with photon-based radiotherapy. This receptor was identified in a woman aged 45 to 65 with pancreatic cancer. The CDR3 protein sequence reads: CASSETSGFNEQFF. The nucleotides read TGTGCCAGCAGTGAAACTAGCGGGTTCAATGAGCAGTTCTTC.